Listed here are 5 T cell receptor beta chains from one sample, sequenced in a study of CD8 T cells in ankylosing spondylitis. TCRdb processed the 5' RACE reads anew with MiXCR; each CDR3 protein has one entry. This table holds 150,000 to 200,000 distinct CDR3 sequences, roughly 10% found once. What was sequenced was blood, either unsorted or a sorted T cell fraction (not recorded which). These receptors all stem from a female donor with ankylosing spondylitis or in good health (not recorded which).

The V call is TRBV5-4, the J call TRBJ2-7, with TRBD1 matching 7 bases. V shed 4 bases, J shed 0 bases, and the junction held 7 bases outside the gene matches. The germline CDR1 and CDR2 sequences are SGHNT and YYREEE (reference sequence). This CDR3 comprises 15 residues. DNA of the CDR3: TGTGCCAGCAGCCGCCTAGGGGGCAGCTCCTACGAGCAGTACTTC. Its translation is CASSRLGGSSYEQYF.

The table lists this clonotype with a few counts. The rearrangement uses TRBV7-9 and TRBJ2-3; TRBD2 is a possible D gene (5 bases). Germline loops: CDR1 SEHNR, CDR2 FQNEAQ (reference sequence). Trimming took off 5 bases at V and 6 bases at J, with 12 bases between the two ends. The CDR3 contains 13 residues. The CDR3 reads CASSRRGDDTQYF. The CDR3, as DNA: TGTGCCAGCAGCCGCCGGGGAGACGATACGCAGTATTTT.

This clonotype was seen a handful of times. The chain employs TRBV7-7 and TRBJ2-1; tentative D call: TRBD1 (6 bases). Trimming stripped 3 bases from V and 6 bases from J, with 9 bases between. Per germline, CDR1 SSHAT and CDR2 FNYEAQ (reference sequence). The CDR3 length is 13 residues. The CDR3 loop is CASSLGHGNEQFF. The CDR3 coding sequence is TGTGCCAGCAGCTTGGGACACGGCAATGAGCAGTTCTTC.

This clonotype has ten or more counts. The chain employs TRBV27 and TRBJ2-2; D is uncertain. Germline CDR1 MNHEY, CDR2 SMNVEV (reference sequence). Trimming pared 3 bases from V and 5 bases from J, leaving 7 bases between. This CDR3 is 13 amino acids long. The CDR3 DNA reads TGTGCCAGCAGTTTTTTGGGAACCGGGGAGCTGTTTTTT. As protein: CASSFLGTGELFF.

The CDR3 region is CASSQDGSGADQETQYF. CDR3 nucleotides: TGTGCCAGCAGCCAAGATGGTAGCGGGGCTGACCAAGAGACCCAGTACTTC. This chain uses TRBV3-1 with TRBJ2-5, with 8 bases aligning to TRBD2. Trimming took 0 bases from V and 0 from J; bases not matched to a gene: 6. Germline lookup yields CDR1 LGHDT and CDR2 YNNKEL (reference sequence). The CDR3 totals 17 residues.